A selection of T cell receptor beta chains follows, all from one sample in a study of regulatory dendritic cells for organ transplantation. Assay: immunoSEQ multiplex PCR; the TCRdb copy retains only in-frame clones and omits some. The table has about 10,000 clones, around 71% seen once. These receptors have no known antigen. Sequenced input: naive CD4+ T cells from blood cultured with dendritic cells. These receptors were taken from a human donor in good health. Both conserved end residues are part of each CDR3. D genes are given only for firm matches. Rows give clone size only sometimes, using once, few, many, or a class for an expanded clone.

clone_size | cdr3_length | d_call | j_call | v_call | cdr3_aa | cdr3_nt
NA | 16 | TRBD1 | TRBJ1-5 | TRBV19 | CASSTETGGAGQPQHF | TGTGCCAGTAGTACGGAGACAGGGGGGGCGGGTCAGCCCCAGCATTTT
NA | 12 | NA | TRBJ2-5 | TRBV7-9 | CASSRDTGRRYF | TGTGCCAGCAGCCGGGACACGGGAAGACGGTACTTC
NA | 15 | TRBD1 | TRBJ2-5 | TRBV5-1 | CASSLRQGGAETQYF | TGCGCCAGCAGCTTGAGACAGGGGGGCGCAGAGACCCAGTACTTC
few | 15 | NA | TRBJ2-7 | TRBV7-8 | CASSLGQPLSYEQYF | TGTGCCAGCAGCCTCGGACAGCCACTTTCCTACGAGCAGTACTTC
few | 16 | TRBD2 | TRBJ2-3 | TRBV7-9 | CASSSPTSGATDTQYF | TGTGCCAGCAGCTCCCCGACTAGCGGAGCCACAGATACGCAGTATTTT
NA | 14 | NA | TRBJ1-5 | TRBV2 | CASRGQGNNQPQHF | TGTGCCAGCAGAGGCCAGGGTAACAATCAGCCCCAGCATTTT
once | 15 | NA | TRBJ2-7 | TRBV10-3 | CAISESSLFERGSYF | TGTGCCATCAGTGAGTCGTCGTTGTTCGAAAGGGGATCGTACTTC
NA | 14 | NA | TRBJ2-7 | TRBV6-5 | CASSQARVSYEQYF | TGTGCCAGCAGTCAGGCCCGAGTCTCCTACGAGCAGTACTTC
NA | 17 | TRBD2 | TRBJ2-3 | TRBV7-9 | CASSHRLAGLNTDTQYF | TGTGCCAGCAGCCACAGACTAGCGGGGCTAAACACAGATACGCAGTATTTT
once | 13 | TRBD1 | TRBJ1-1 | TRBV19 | CASSLYRGTEAFF | TGTGCCAGTAGCCTTTACAGGGGCACTGAAGCTTTCTTT
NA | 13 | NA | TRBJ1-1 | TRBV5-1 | CASSLTGNTEAFF | TGCGCCAGCAGCTTAACAGGGAACACTGAAGCTTTCTTT
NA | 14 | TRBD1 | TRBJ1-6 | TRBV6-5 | CASSTDRVDSPLHF | TGTGCCAGCAGCACAGACAGGGTGGATTCACCCCTCCACTTT
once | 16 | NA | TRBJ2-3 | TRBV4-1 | CASSQVHTISTDTQYF | TGCGCCAGCAGCCAAGTTCACACCATTTCGACAGATACGCAGTATTTT
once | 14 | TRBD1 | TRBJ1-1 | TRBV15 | CATSVKTGHTEAFF | TGTGCCACCAGCGTAAAGACAGGGCACACTGAAGCTTTCTTT
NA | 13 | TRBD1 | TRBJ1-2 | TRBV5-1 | CASSLGGTDGYTF | TGCGCCAGCAGCTTGGGGGGGACAGATGGCTACACCTTC
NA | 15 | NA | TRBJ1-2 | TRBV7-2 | CASSFLGAHSYGYTF | TGTGCCAGCAGCTTTTTGGGGGCACATAGCTATGGCTACACCTTC
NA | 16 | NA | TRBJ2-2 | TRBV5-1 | CASSLEEGANTGELFF | TGCGCCAGCAGCTTGGAGGAGGGGGCCAACACCGGGGAGCTGTTTTTT
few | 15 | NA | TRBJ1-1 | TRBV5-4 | CASSLVGGMNTEAFF | TGTGCCAGCAGCTTGGTTGGGGGGATGAACACTGAAGCTTTCTTT
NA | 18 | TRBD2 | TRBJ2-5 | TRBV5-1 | CASSPRWLAGGNQETQYF | TGCGCCAGCAGCCCCCGGTGGCTAGCGGGGGGGAACCAAGAGACCCAGTACTTC
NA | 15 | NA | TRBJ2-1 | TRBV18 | CASSPGERGYNEQFF | TGTGCCAGCTCACCCGGTGAACGCGGGTACAATGAGCAGTTCTTC
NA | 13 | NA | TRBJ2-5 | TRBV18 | CASSPGEAETQYF | TGTGCCAGCTCACCGGGGGAGGCAGAGACCCAGTACTTC
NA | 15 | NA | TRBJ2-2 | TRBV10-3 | CAISDLGFDTGELFF | TGTGCCATCAGTGATCTAGGTTTTGACACCGGGGAGCTGTTTTTT
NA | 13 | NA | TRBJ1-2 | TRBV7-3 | CASSPRSGDGYTF | TGTGCCAGCAGCCCCCGTTCCGGGGATGGCTACACCTTC
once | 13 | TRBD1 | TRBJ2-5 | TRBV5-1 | CASSSGQAATQYF | TGCGCCAGCAGCTCCGGACAGGCCGCGACCCAGTACTTC
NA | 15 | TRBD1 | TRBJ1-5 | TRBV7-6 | CASSLGQGRGQPQHF | TGTGCCAGCAGCTTAGGACAGGGGCGCGGTCAGCCCCAGCATTTT
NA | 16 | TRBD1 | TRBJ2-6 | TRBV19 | CASSLGRGSGANVLTF | TGTGCCAGTAGTCTCGGCAGGGGGTCTGGGGCCAACGTCCTGACTTTC
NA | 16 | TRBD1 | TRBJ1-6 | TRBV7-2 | CASRAGTGEYNSPLHF | TGTGCCAGCAGGGCCGGGACAGGGGAATATAATTCACCCCTCCACTTT
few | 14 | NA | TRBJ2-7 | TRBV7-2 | CASSSVRGSYEQYF | TGTGCCAGCAGCTCAGTCAGGGGATCCTACGAGCAGTACTTC
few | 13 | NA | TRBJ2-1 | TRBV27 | CASSLLAYNEQFF | TGTGCCAGCAGTCTCCTTGCCTACAATGAGCAGTTCTTC
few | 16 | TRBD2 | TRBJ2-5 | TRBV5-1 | CASSETSGGAVETQYF | TGCGCCAGCAGCGAAACTAGCGGGGGGGCCGTAGAGACCCAGTACTTC
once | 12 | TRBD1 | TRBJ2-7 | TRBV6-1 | CASRTGLDEQYF | TGTGCCAGCCGGACAGGGCTCGACGAGCAGTACTTC
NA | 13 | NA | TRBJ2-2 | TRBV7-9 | CASSLDFPGELFF | TGTGCCAGCAGCTTAGACTTCCCCGGGGAGCTGTTTTTT
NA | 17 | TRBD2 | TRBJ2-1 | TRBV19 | CASSPRGGDRSYNEQFF | TGTGCCAGTAGTCCCCGGGGGGGGGATCGCTCCTACAATGAGCAGTTCTTC
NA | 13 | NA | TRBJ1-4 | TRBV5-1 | CASSRGVDEKLFF | TGCGCCAGCAGCCGGGGGGTGGATGAAAAACTGTTTTTT
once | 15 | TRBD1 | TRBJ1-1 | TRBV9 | CASSPRQGLDTEAFF | TGTGCCAGCAGCCCCCGACAGGGCTTGGACACTGAAGCTTTCTTT
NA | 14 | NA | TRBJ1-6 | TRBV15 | CATRAGRVNSPLHF | TGTGCCACCAGGGCGGGACGGGTAAATTCACCCCTCCACTTT
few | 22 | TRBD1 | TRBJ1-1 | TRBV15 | CATSGRPSGQGARLAPKTEAFF | TGTGCCACCAGCGGGCGCCCTTCGGGACAGGGGGCAAGGTTGGCACCGAAGACTGAAGCTTTCTTT
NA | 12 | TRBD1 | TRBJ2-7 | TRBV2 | CATRTGSHEQYF | TGTGCCACCAGGACAGGGTCTCACGAGCAGTACTTC
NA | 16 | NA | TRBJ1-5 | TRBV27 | CASSLAGPYSNQPQHF | TGTGCCAGCAGCCTCGCAGGGCCTTATAGCAATCAGCCCCAGCATTTT
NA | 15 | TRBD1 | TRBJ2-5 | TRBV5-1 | CASSSAGTEQETQYF | TGCGCCAGCAGCAGCGCCGGGACAGAGCAAGAGACCCAGTACTTC
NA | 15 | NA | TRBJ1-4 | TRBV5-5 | CASTSTQGSVEKLFF | TGTGCCAGCACCTCCACACAGGGTTCCGTTGAAAAACTGTTTTTT
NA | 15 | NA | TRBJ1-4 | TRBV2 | CASNEQGDTNEKLFF | TGTGCCAGCAACGAGCAGGGCGACACTAATGAAAAACTGTTTTTT
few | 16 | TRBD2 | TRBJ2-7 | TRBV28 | CASSSPGLGGLGEQYF | TGTGCCAGCAGCTCCCCGGGTCTCGGGGGGTTGGGGGAGCAGTACTTC
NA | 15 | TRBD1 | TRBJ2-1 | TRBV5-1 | CASRRPGQIYNEQFF | TGCGCCAGCAGGCGCCCGGGACAGATCTACAATGAGCAGTTCTTC
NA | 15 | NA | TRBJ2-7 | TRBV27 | CASSLSRGAGYEQYF | TGTGCCAGCAGTTTATCCCGGGGGGCGGGCTACGAGCAGTACTTC
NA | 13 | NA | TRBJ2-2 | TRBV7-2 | CASSRDFAGELFF | TGTGCCAGCAGCCGGGACTTCGCCGGGGAGCTGTTTTTT
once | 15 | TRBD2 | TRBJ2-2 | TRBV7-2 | CASSFLRGDTGELFF | TGTGCCAGCAGCTTTCTTCGGGGGGACACCGGGGAGCTGTTTTTT
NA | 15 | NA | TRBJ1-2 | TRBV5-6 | CASSLAGTQIYGYTF | TGTGCCAGCAGCTTGGCCGGGACTCAGATCTATGGCTACACCTTC
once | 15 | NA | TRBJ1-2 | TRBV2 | CASRPMGGAYYGYTF | TGTGCCAGCAGACCCATGGGGGGGGCCTACTATGGCTACACCTTC
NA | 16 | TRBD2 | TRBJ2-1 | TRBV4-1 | CASSQRASGGRDEQFF | TGCGCCAGCAGCCAACGCGCTAGCGGGGGGAGGGATGAGCAGTTCTTC
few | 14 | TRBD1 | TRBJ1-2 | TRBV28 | CASRRTGTREGYTF | TGTGCCAGCAGGCGGACAGGAACCCGAGAAGGCTACACCTTC
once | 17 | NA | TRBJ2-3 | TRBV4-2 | CASSQVARGISTDTQYF | TGTGCCAGCAGCCAAGTAGCACGGGGGATTAGCACAGATACGCAGTATTTT
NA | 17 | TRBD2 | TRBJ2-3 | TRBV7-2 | CASSLAGTSGSTDTQYF | TGTGCCAGCAGCTTAGCGGGGACTAGCGGGAGCACAGATACGCAGTATTTT
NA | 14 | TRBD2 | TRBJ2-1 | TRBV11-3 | CASSLDGLAGGQFF | TGTGCCAGCAGCTTAGATGGCCTAGCGGGGGGACAGTTCTTC